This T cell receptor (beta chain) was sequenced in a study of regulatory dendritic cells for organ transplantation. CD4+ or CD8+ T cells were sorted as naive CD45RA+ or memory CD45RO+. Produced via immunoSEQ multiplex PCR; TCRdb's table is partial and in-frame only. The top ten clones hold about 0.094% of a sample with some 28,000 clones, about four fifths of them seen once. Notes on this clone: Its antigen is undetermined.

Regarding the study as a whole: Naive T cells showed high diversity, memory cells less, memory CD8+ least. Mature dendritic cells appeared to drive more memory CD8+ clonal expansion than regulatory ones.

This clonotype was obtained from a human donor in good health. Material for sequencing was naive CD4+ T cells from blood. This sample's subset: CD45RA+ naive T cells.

CDR3 in DNA: TGTGCCACCAGCAGAGATCGGGTGGGTGGGAATCAGCCCCAGCATTTT. Its translation: CATSRDRVGGNQPQHF. The V and J genes are TRBV15 and TRBJ1-5; D ambiguous. The length of the CDR3 is 16 residues. Deletions cut 0 bases from V and 4 bases from J, with 13 bases between. From germline, CDR1 is LNHNV and CDR2 YYDKDF (reference sequence).